This T cell receptor (beta chain) was profiled in a study of Ad26.COV2.S vaccination and SARS-CoV-2 variants. About the research overall: Donor was assigned to the Ad26.COV2.S arm of trial COV1001. Intramuscular Ad26.COV2.S at 5x10^10 or 1x10^11 viral particles. Study results and caveats: Spike-specific CD8+ and CD4+ T cell responses reportedly showed substantial breadth after vaccination. Placebo recipients showed lower spike-specific TCR breadth than vaccinees.

Treatment of the sample: some 19 received Ad26.COV2.S at low or high dose, single or two shots; five or six received placebo; per-sample allocation not given. Each sample was drawn 63 days after the first injection (of vaccine or placebo). Of note for this clone: Antigen specificity is unknown.

Some clones are missing from TCRdb's copy, which holds only in-frame ones; the method was immunoSEQ multiplex PCR. Altogether under 550,000 clones are present, over 75% being singletons, with the ten largest covering 12%. The TCR comes from a person aged 18 to 59 who received the Ad26.COV2.S COVID-19 vaccine or a placebo. Sequenced here: peripheral blood, sampled in a trial of Ad26.COV2.S vaccine versus placebo.

CDR3 DNA sequence: TGTGCCAGCAGCCTAGGGAATGACGGCTCCTACGAGCAGTACTTC. Translated, it gives CASSLGNDGSYEQYF. The rearrangement links TRBV9 to TRBJ2-7; D gene uncertain. The CDR3 contains 15 residues. Germline values: CDR1 SGDLS, CDR2 YYNGEE. V gave up 4 bases and J gave up 0 bases, with 14 bases separating them. Full variable domain (outside the CDR3, taken from reference TRBV9 and TRBJ2-7): DSGVTQTPKHLITATGQRVTLRCSPRSGDLSVYWYQQSLDQGLQFLIQYYNGEERAKGNILERFSAQQFPDLHSELNLSSLELGDSALYFCASSLGNDGSYEQYFGPGTRLTVT.